This T cell receptor (beta chain) was sequenced in a study of long-term antiretroviral therapy in people with HIV. Study results and limitations: Information pertaining to ART adherence, viral resistance or therapeutic modifications was not obtained.

CDR1 and CDR2 (germline): MNHNY, SVGAGI (reference sequence). CDR3 size: 15 residues. J was trimmed by 6 bases and V by 3 bases; bases with no gene match: 5. Samples were assayed with immunoSEQ v3.0 at survey level. Clones were read by immunoSEQ multiplex PCR, and TCRdb kept only the in-frame ones, dropping some. The sample has roughly 18,000 clones, roughly 80% seen once. A word on this clone: Its target is not known.

The rearrangement joins TRBV6-6 to TRBJ2-2; 9 bases are shared with TRBD1. The input for sequencing was unsorted PBMCs, taken 0.9 years after starting antiretroviral therapy. This TCR was recovered from a young man with HIV. CDR3 in amino acids: CASSYSQGAAGELFF. The CDR3 DNA is TGTGCCAGCAGTTATTCACAGGGGGCAGCCGGGGAGCTGTTTTTT.